This entry concerns a single TCR beta chain. The data derive from a study of T cells in localized non-small cell lung cancer. Sequenced by immunoSEQ multiplex PCR; TCRdb stores in-frame clones only, minus some. Of roughly 35,000 clones detected, more than 70% appear once; the ten largest clones hold around 4.2%. Material: peripheral blood, obtained before any cancer treatment. This receptor was identified in a woman aged 35-70 years with stage I lung adenocarcinoma.

The CDR3 bases are TGTGCCAGCAGCTCCCGTGGTAAAGGGAAGAACTACGAGCAGTACTTC. It translates to CASSSRGKGKNYEQYF. The genes are TRBV13 and TRBJ2-7; D is undetermined. The V gene lost 4 bases and the J gene lost 3 bases, with 19 bases spanning the gap. Germline V CDR1 and CDR2: PRHDT, FYEKMQ (reference sequence). The CDR3 is 16 residues long.